The T cell receptor (beta chain) described here comes from a study of CD8 T cells in Susac syndrome. Reverse transcription of roughly 0.5 to 1 ug RNA was performed with random hexamers. Each CDR3 protein is one row after TCRdb ran MiXCR on the immunoSEQ multiplex PCR reads. The table lists 120,000 or so distinct CDR3 sequences, roughly 95% of them singletons, with roughly 0.12% in the top ten. Sequences were obtained from CD4+ T cells from PBMCs. This TCR was recovered from a human donor in good health.

The CDR3: CSARVVADSYEQYF. Written as DNA, the CDR3 is TGCAGTGCTAGAGTGGTAGCGGACTCCTACGAGCAGTACTTC. The V call is TRBV20-1, the J call TRBJ2-7; D perhaps matches TRBD2 (6 bases). The germline V gene encodes CDR1 DFQATT and CDR2 SNEGSKA (reference sequence). There are 14 residues in the CDR3. Trimming pared 1 base from V and 0 bases from J, leaving 10 bases between.